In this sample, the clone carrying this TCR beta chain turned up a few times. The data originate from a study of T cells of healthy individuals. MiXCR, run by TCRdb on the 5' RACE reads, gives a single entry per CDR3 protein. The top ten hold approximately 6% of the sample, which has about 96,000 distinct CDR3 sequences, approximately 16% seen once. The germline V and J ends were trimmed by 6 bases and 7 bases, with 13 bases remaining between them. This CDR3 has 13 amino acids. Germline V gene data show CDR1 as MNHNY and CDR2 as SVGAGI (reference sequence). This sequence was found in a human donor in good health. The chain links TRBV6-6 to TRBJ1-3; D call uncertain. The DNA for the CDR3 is TGTGCCAGCAGCCCCTCCGATCGGAACACCATATATTTT. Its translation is CASSPSDRNTIYF.